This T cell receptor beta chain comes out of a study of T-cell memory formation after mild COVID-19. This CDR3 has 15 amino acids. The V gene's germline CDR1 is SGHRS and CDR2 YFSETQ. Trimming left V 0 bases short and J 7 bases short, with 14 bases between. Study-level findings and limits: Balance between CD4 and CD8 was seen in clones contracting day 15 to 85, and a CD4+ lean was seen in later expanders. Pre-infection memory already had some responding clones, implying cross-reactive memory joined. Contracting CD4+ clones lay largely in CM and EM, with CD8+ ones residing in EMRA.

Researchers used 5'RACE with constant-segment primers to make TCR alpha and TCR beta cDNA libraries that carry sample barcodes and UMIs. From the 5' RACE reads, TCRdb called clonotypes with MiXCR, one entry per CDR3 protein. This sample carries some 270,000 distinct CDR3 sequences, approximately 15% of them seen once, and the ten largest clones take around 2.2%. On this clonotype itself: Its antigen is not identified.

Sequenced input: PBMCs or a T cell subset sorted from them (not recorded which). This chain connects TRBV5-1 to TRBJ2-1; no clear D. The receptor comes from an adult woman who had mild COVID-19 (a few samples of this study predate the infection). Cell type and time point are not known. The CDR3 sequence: CASSLAYLGINEQFF. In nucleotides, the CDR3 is TGCGCCAGCAGCTTGGCCTACCTTGGGATTAATGAGCAGTTCTTC.